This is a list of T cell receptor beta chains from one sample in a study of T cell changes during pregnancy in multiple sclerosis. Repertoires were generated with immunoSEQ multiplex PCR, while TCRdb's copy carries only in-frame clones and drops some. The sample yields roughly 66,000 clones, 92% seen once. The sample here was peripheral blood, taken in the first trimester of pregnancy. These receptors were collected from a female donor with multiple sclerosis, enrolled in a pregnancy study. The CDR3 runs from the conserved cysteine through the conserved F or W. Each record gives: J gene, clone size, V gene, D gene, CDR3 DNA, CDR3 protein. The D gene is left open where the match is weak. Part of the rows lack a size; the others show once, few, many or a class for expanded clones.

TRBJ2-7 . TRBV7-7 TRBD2 TGTGCTAGCAAAGGCAAACCGGGACTAGCGGGAACCCTCAACGAGCAGTACTTC CASKGKPGLAGTLNEQYF
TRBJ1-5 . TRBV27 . TGTGCCAGCAGTTTATTTGTTCAGGGCCGCCTGAAGCCCCAGCATTTT CASSLFVQGRLKPQHF
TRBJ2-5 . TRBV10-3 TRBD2 TGTGCCATCAGGGGTAGCGGGAGGGCGGCCGAGACCCAGTACTTC CAIRGSGRAAETQYF
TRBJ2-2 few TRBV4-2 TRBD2 TGTGCCAGCAGCCAAGAAGCTAGCGGGAGCCCCGGGGAGCTGTTTTTT CASSQEASGSPGELFF
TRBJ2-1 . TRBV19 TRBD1 TGTGCCAGTAGTTTTAGCCAGGGGGTCTACAATGAGCAGTTCTTC CASSFSQGVYNEQFF
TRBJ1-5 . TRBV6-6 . TGTGCCAGCAGTTATCGGGGGGCTAGTCAGCCCCAGCATTTT CASSYRGASQPQHF
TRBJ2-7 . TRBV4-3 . TGCGCCAGCAGCCAAGATGAGGGCTTGGGGGGCGAGCAGTACTTC CASSQDEGLGGEQYF
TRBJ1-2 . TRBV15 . TGTGCCACCAGCAGAGAGTCGACAGGATCCTATGGCTACACCTTC CATSRESTGSYGYTF
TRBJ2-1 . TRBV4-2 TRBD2 TGTGCCAGCAGCCAAGGTCTAGCGGGAGCTCCCATCCCCAATGAGCAGTTCTTC CASSQGLAGAPIPNEQFF
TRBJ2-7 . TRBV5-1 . TGCGCCAGCAGCTTGGTCAGCTACGAGCAGTACTTC CASSLVSYEQYF
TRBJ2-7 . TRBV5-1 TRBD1 TGCGCCAGCAGCTCAGGACAGGCCCTCTCCTACGAGCAGTACTTC CASSSGQALSYEQYF
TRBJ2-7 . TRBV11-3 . TGTGCCAGCAGCTTGGGGAGAAACGAGCAGTACTTC CASSLGRNEQYF
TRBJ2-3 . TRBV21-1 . TGTGCCAGGACTAGCGGGAGCACAGATACGCAGTATTTT CARTSGSTDTQYF
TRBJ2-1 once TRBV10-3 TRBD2 TGTGCCATCAGTGAGCGATCCCCGGGACTAGCGGGAGATGAGCAGTTCTTC CAISERSPGLAGDEQFF
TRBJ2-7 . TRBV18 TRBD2 TGTGCCAGCTCACCAAAGGGAGGGTCGCACGAGCAGTACTTC CASSPKGGSHEQYF
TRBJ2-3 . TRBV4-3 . TGCGCCAGCAGCCAAGAGGTCCCGCTAACTTTTGGAGCAGATACGCAGTATTTT CASSQEVPLTFGADTQYF
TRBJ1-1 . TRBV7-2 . TGTGCCAGCAGCCGCGGGGGTACTAACACTGAAGCTTTCTTT CASSRGGTNTEAFF
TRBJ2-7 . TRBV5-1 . TGCGCCAGCAGCCGAGGACAGTACTACGAGCAGTACTTC CASSRGQYYEQYF
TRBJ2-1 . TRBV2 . TGTGCCAGCAGGCCGGAGGGGCTGGTTAATGAGCAGTTCTTC CASRPEGLVNEQFF
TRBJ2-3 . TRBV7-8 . TGTGCCAGCAGCTTCCTACAAGCGGACGTGGGCACAGATACGCAGTATTTT CASSFLQADVGTDTQYF
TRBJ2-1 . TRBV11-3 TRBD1 TGTGCCAGCAGCTTAGACGGCAGGGGGCGATCCTACAATGAGCAGTTCTTC CASSLDGRGRSYNEQFF
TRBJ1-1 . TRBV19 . TGTGCCAGTAGTATCAGCCCGGGTGACACTGAAGCTTTCTTT CASSISPGDTEAFF
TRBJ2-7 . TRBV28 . TGTGCCAGCAGTTCCCCCCGCCGGGGCTCCTACGAGCAGTACTTC CASSSPRRGSYEQYF
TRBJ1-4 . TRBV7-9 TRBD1 TGTGCCAGCAGCTTGAGACAGGGGGCAAGTCCTAATGAAAAACTGTTTTTT CASSLRQGASPNEKLFF
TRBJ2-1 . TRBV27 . TGTGCCAGCAGTGCCATTCAAGCCGCGGGCTACAATGAGCAGTTCTTC CASSAIQAAGYNEQFF
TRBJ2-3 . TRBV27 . TGTGCCAGCAGCCTAAGCGGGTGGGGAGATACGCAGTATTTT CASSLSGWGDTQYF
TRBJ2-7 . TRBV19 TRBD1 TGTGCCACCAGACAGGGGTCAACTCCCCTCTCCTACGAGCAGTACTTC CATRQGSTPLSYEQYF
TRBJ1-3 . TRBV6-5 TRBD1 TGTGCCAGCAGCCCGGGACAGAGCTCTGGAAACACCATATATTTT CASSPGQSSGNTIYF
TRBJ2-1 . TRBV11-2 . TGTGCCAGCAGCTTAGATCTGAGGGAGCCTAGTAATGAGCAGTTCTTC CASSLDLREPSNEQFF
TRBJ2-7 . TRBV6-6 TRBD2 TGTGCCAGCTTAGGACTAGCGGGGGCCTACGAGCAGTACTTC CASLGLAGAYEQYF
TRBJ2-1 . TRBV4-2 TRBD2 TGTGCCAGCAGCCAGGACCCGGGACTAGCGGTTCCTAGCTCCTACAATGAGCAGTTCTTC CASSQDPGLAVPSSYNEQFF
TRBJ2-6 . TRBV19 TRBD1 TGTGCCAGTAGTATCCGGGACAGGGGGCTGTTTGGGGCCAACGTCCTGACTTTC CASSIRDRGLFGANVLTF
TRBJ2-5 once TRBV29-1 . TGCAGCGTTGACTCCCGAGCGACTAGTGATACAGAGACCCAGTACTTC CSVDSRATSDTETQYF
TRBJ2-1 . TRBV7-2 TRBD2 TGTGCCAGCAGCTTGGGACTAGCGGTCAATGAGCAGTTCTTC CASSLGLAVNEQFF
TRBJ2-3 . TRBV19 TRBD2 TGTGCCAGTACCCAACTAGCGGGGACTAGCACAGATACGCAGTATTTT CASTQLAGTSTDTQYF
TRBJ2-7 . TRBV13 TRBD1 TGTGCCAGCAGCCAGAGGGACAGGGGTGGCTCCTACGAGCAGTACTTC CASSQRDRGGSYEQYF
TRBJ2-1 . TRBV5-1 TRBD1 TGCGCCAGCAGCACTTCCGGGACAGGGATGAATGAGCAGTTCTTC CASSTSGTGMNEQFF
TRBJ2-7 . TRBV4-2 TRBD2 TGTGCCAGCAGCCAACCAGGACTAGCGGACTACGAGCAGTACTTC CASSQPGLADYEQYF
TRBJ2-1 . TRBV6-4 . TGTGCCAGCAGTGACTACGGCGGGGTTAAGGAGCAGTTCTTC CASSDYGGVKEQFF
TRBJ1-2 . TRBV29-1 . TGCAGCGTTGATTCCAGGGACTATTCTAACTATGGCTACACCTTC CSVDSRDYSNYGYTF
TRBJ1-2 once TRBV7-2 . TGTGCCAGCAGCTCACGAACGAGTGGCTACACCTTC CASSSRTSGYTF
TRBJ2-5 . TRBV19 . TGTGCCAGTACGAAGACGCACCCTTTGTCTCAGGCGCAAGAGACCCAGTACTTC CASTKTHPLSQAQETQYF
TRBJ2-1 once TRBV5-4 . TGTGCCAGCAGCTTTAGGGGGAGCGATGAGCAGTTCTTC CASSFRGSDEQFF
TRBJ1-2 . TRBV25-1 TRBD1 TGTGCCAGCAGTGAATATGTGGGGACAGGGTTTGGCTACACCTTC CASSEYVGTGFGYTF
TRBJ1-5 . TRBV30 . TGTGCCTGGAGTGTACAACAAAATCAGCCCCAGCATTTT CAWSVQQNQPQHF
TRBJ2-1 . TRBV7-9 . TGTGCCAGCAGACCCGGACAGATTTACAATGAGCAGTTCTTC CASRPGQIYNEQFF
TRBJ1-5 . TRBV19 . TGTGCCGGGGGGGAACTCAATCAGCCCCAGCATTTT CAGGELNQPQHF
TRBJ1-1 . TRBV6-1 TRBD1 TGTGCCAGCAGTCCCCAGGACAGGAGTAACACTGAAGCTTTCTTT CASSPQDRSNTEAFF
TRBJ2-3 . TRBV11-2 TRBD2 TGTGCCAGCAGCTTAATGCGGGAGGGATCAGATACGCAGTATTTT CASSLMREGSDTQYF
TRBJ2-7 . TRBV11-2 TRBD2 TGTGCCAGCAGCTTAACTAGCGGGACCTACTACGAGCAGTACTTC CASSLTSGTYYEQYF
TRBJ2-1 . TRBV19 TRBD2 TGTGCCAGTAGTATCAGCGGGGGGGACAATGAGCAGTTCTTC CASSISGGDNEQFF
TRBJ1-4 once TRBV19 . TGTGCCAGTAATAGGCAGGGGAATGAAAAACTGTTTTTT CASNRQGNEKLFF
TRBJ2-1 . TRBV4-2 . TGTGCCAGCAGCCGGGGAGAGGGAGCGTCTAATGAGCAGTTCTTC CASSRGEGASNEQFF